This TCR beta chain was retrieved from a study of long-term antiretroviral therapy in people with HIV. Study findings and constraints: ART adherence, viral resistance and therapy changes went undocumented. CDR3 length ranges were narrower in HIV repertoires than in controls. Collection of the blood took place between about 2004 and 2017. The ART regimens in use then may have been less effective than current ones. An increase in diversity followed ART, yet levels stayed below transplant donor controls.

Only one count was recorded for this clone. What it binds is not known. After removal of 8 bases from V and 8 bases from J, the junction contained 10 bases not matched to a gene. The germline gives CDR1 SNHLY, CDR2 FYNNEI. The CDR3 extends over 13 amino acids. Researchers report immunoSEQ v3.0 was run at survey level. Generated by immunoSEQ multiplex PCR, the TCRdb table keeps only in-frame clones and is missing some. Among some 31,000 clones listed, about 90% were seen once. Sequencing used unsorted PBMCs, obtained 1.1 years after starting antiretroviral therapy. The rearrangement links TRBV2 to TRBJ1-2; TRBD1 aligns across 8 bases. The TCR was taken from a man between 18 and 29 years old with HIV. The CDR3 protein is CASASGTGNGYTF. The CDR3, as DNA: TGTGCCAGCGCCAGTGGGACAGGAAACGGCTACACCTTC.